This is a list of T cell receptor beta chains from one sample in a study of shared clonotypes between healthy human individuals. This table comes from immunoSEQ multiplex PCR, and its TCRdb copy is limited to in-frame clones, with some not included. The sample has about a million clones; approximately 80% are singletons. Sample: memory CD4+ T cells sorted from blood. The receptors were sampled from a man aged 18 to 29 in good health. Each CDR3 is given with its conserved first and last residue. A D gene is named only where the DNA matches it firmly. Clone size is stated in some rows and not others, as once, few, many or a class when expanded.

CDR3aa: CATWGLEGQPQHF
CDR3nt: TGTGCCACCTGGGGGCTTGAAGGTCAGCCCCAGCATTTT
j_gene: TRBJ1-5
v_gene: TRBV28
abundance: once
d_gene: -
len: 13

CDR3aa: CASSVSSGGNNEQFF
CDR3nt: TGTGCCAGCAGTGTGTCTAGCGGGGGGAACAATGAGCAGTTCTTC
j_gene: TRBJ2-1
v_gene: TRBV2
abundance: -
d_gene: TRBD2
len: 15

CDR3aa: CASRPASGGSQYF
CDR3nt: TGTGCCAGCAGACCCGCTAGCGGGGGGTCGCAGTACTTC
j_gene: TRBJ2-7
v_gene: TRBV5-4
abundance: -
d_gene: TRBD2
len: 13

CDR3aa: CASGRGRGSYEQYF
CDR3nt: TGTGCCAGCGGTAGGGGTCGAGGGTCCTACGAGCAGTACTTC
j_gene: TRBJ2-7
v_gene: TRBV6-1
abundance: -
d_gene: -
len: 14

CDR3aa: CASSQAGVHNEQFF
CDR3nt: TGCGCCAGCAGCCAAGCGGGGGTCCACAATGAGCAGTTCTTC
j_gene: TRBJ2-1
v_gene: TRBV4-1
abundance: -
d_gene: -
len: 14

CDR3aa: CASSLDGSGGISYEQYF
CDR3nt: TGCGCCAGCAGCTTGGATGGTAGCGGGGGGATCTCCTACGAGCAGTACTTC
j_gene: TRBJ2-7
v_gene: TRBV5-1
abundance: -
d_gene: TRBD2
len: 17

CDR3aa: CASSFGLRGVEAFF
CDR3nt: TGTGCCAGCAGCTTTGGTCTAAGAGGGGTTGAAGCTTTCTTT
j_gene: TRBJ1-1
v_gene: TRBV11-2
abundance: many
d_gene: -
len: 14

CDR3aa: CASSLVSYEQYF
CDR3nt: TGTGCCAGCAGCTTGGTTTCCTACGAGCAGTACTTC
j_gene: TRBJ2-7
v_gene: TRBV7-8
abundance: -
d_gene: -
len: 12

CDR3aa: CAWSGTGASSPLHF
CDR3nt: TGTGCCTGGAGTGGGACGGGGGCTAGTTCACCCCTCCACTTT
j_gene: TRBJ1-6
v_gene: TRBV30
abundance: -
d_gene: -
len: 14

CDR3aa: CASSFRIGNTIYF
CDR3nt: TGTGCCAGCAGCTTCCGTATAGGAAACACCATATATTTT
j_gene: TRBJ1-3
v_gene: TRBV7-2
abundance: -
d_gene: -
len: 13

CDR3aa: CASSLTGSRYNEQFF
CDR3nt: TGTGCCAGCAGCCTGACAGGGTCGAGGTACAATGAGCAGTTCTTC
j_gene: TRBJ2-1
v_gene: TRBV11-3
abundance: -
d_gene: TRBD1
len: 15

CDR3aa: CASSPRAPENTEAFF
CDR3nt: TGTGCCAGCAGCCCTCGGGCCCCTGAGAACACTGAAGCTTTCTTT
j_gene: TRBJ1-1
v_gene: TRBV9
abundance: -
d_gene: -
len: 15

CDR3aa: CASSPLAGVDEQYF
CDR3nt: TGTGCCAGCAGTCCTCTAGCGGGAGTGGACGAGCAGTACTTC
j_gene: TRBJ2-7
v_gene: TRBV6-5
abundance: -
d_gene: TRBD2
len: 14

CDR3aa: CAWTTSGANVLTF
CDR3nt: TGTGCCTGGACCACCTCTGGGGCCAACGTCCTGACTTTC
j_gene: TRBJ2-6
v_gene: TRBV30
abundance: -
d_gene: -
len: 13

CDR3aa: CASSVDSGSYNEQFF
CDR3nt: TGTGCCAGCAGCGTAGATTCGGGATCCTACAATGAGCAGTTCTTC
j_gene: TRBJ2-1
v_gene: TRBV9
abundance: -
d_gene: -
len: 15

CDR3aa: CASSPKPPRLAGRDEQYF
CDR3nt: TGTGCCAGCAGTCCTAAACCCCCCCGGCTAGCGGGGAGGGACGAGCAGTACTTC
j_gene: TRBJ2-7
v_gene: TRBV27
abundance: -
d_gene: TRBD2
len: 18

CDR3aa: CASRVGQGGSETQYF
CDR3nt: TGTGCCAGCAGAGTGGGACAGGGCGGTTCGGAGACCCAGTACTTC
j_gene: TRBJ2-5
v_gene: TRBV2
abundance: -
d_gene: TRBD1
len: 15

CDR3aa: CASRFVSGQSYEQYF
CDR3nt: TGTGCCAGCAGATTTGTCTCGGGACAGTCCTACGAGCAGTACTTC
j_gene: TRBJ2-7
v_gene: TRBV2
abundance: -
d_gene: TRBD1
len: 15

CDR3aa: CASSFSGSSSYNEQFF
CDR3nt: TGTGCCAGCAGCTTTAGCGGGAGCTCCTCCTACAATGAGCAGTTCTTC
j_gene: TRBJ2-1
v_gene: TRBV11-3
abundance: -
d_gene: TRBD2
len: 16

CDR3aa: CAISRDRGTEAFF
CDR3nt: TGTGCCATCAGTAGGGACAGGGGTACTGAAGCTTTCTTT
j_gene: TRBJ1-1
v_gene: TRBV10-3
abundance: -
d_gene: TRBD1
len: 13

CDR3aa: CASSLSLLDTEAFF
CDR3nt: TGTGCCAGCAGCTTGTCATTATTAGACACTGAAGCTTTCTTT
j_gene: TRBJ1-1
v_gene: TRBV5-6
abundance: -
d_gene: -
len: 14

CDR3aa: CASSERSAAQPQHF
CDR3nt: TGTGCCAGCAGTGAACGTTCAGCTGCTCAGCCCCAGCATTTT
j_gene: TRBJ1-5
v_gene: TRBV2
abundance: -
d_gene: -
len: 14

CDR3aa: CASRSPGQGAGELFF
CDR3nt: TGTGCCAGCAGATCGCCGGGACAGGGTGCCGGGGAGCTGTTTTTT
j_gene: TRBJ2-2
v_gene: TRBV7-9
abundance: -
d_gene: TRBD1
len: 15

CDR3aa: CASSFDRGEQFF
CDR3nt: TGTGCCAGCAGCTTTGACAGGGGCGAGCAGTTCTTC
j_gene: TRBJ2-1
v_gene: TRBV6-5
abundance: -
d_gene: TRBD1
len: 12

CDR3aa: CASSLVADRGNEQYF
CDR3nt: TGCGCCAGCAGCTTGGTCGCGGACAGGGGTAACGAGCAGTACTTC
j_gene: TRBJ2-7
v_gene: TRBV5-1
abundance: -
d_gene: TRBD1
len: 15

CDR3aa: CAISDRVSNTEAFF
CDR3nt: TGTGCCATCAGTGACCGGGTGTCAAACACTGAAGCTTTCTTT
j_gene: TRBJ1-1
v_gene: TRBV10-3
abundance: -
d_gene: -
len: 14

CDR3aa: CASSPGQEYNEQFF
CDR3nt: TGCGCCAGCAGCCCGGGACAGGAGTACAATGAGCAGTTCTTC
j_gene: TRBJ2-1
v_gene: TRBV5-1
abundance: -
d_gene: TRBD1
len: 14

CDR3aa: CASSLAAGASSDTQYF
CDR3nt: TGTGCCAGCAGCTTGGCAGCGGGGGCCTCTTCGGATACGCAGTATTTT
j_gene: TRBJ2-3
v_gene: TRBV5-4
abundance: once
d_gene: TRBD2
len: 16

CDR3aa: CAISGTSGEQFF
CDR3nt: TGTGCCATCAGTGGAACTAGCGGCGAGCAGTTCTTC
j_gene: TRBJ2-1
v_gene: TRBV10-3
abundance: -
d_gene: TRBD2
len: 12

CDR3aa: CASSRGGLNQPQHF
CDR3nt: TGTGCCAGTAGTAGAGGAGGGTTAAACCAGCCCCAGCATTTT
j_gene: TRBJ1-5
v_gene: TRBV19
abundance: few
d_gene: -
len: 14

CDR3aa: CASSLFPPRSFVQPQHF
CDR3nt: TGTGCCAGCAGCTTATTTCCCCCCCGCAGTTTTGTTCAGCCCCAGCATTTT
j_gene: TRBJ1-5
v_gene: TRBV7-3
abundance: -
d_gene: -
len: 17

CDR3aa: CASSLGTDGQPQHF
CDR3nt: TGCGCCAGCAGCTTGGGGACAGATGGACAGCCCCAGCATTTT
j_gene: TRBJ1-5
v_gene: TRBV5-1
abundance: once
d_gene: -
len: 14

CDR3aa: CASSTPGSVQPQHF
CDR3nt: TGTGCCAGCAGTACCCCAGGGTCGGTTCAGCCCCAGCATTTT
j_gene: TRBJ1-5
v_gene: TRBV27
abundance: few
d_gene: -
len: 14